A selection of T cell receptor beta chains follows, all from one sample in a study of blood T cell repertoires in COVID-19. The table came from immunoSEQ multiplex PCR; TCRdb's copy has only in-frame clones and leaves some out. The table lists about 290,000 clones, roughly 89% of them singletons. Sample: peripheral blood. The origin of the receptors is a woman aged 30 to 39 with active or convalescent COVID-19. Each CDR3 is given with its conserved first and last residue. A D gene is named only where the DNA matches it firmly. Clone size is not always given. Where it is, it says once, few, many or a class for expanded clones.

clone size: .
V gene: TRBV27
D gene: .
J gene: TRBJ1-2
CDR3 DNA: TGTGCCAGCAGTTCACGGGGGGGGTTGGGTGGCTACACCTTC
CDR3 protein: CASSSRGGLGGYTF

clone size: .
V gene: TRBV12-3/TRBV12-4
D gene: TRBD2
J gene: TRBJ2-5
CDR3 DNA: TGTGCCAGCAGTCGGGACTACTCTGAGACCCAGTACTTC
CDR3 protein: CASSRDYSETQYF

clone size: .
V gene: TRBV19
D gene: .
J gene: TRBJ1-1
CDR3 DNA: TGTGCCAGTAGCGGGAGGGGGACAATGAACACTGAAGCTTTCTTT
CDR3 protein: CASSGRGTMNTEAFF

clone size: .
V gene: TRBV15
D gene: .
J gene: TRBJ1-1
CDR3 DNA: TGTGCCACCAGCAGAGAGGGAGGGACTGAAGCTTTCTTT
CDR3 protein: CATSREGGTEAFF

clone size: .
V gene: TRBV14
D gene: TRBD2
J gene: TRBJ2-3
CDR3 DNA: TGTGCCAGCAGCCAAGGCCCGGGACTAGCCATACTAAATACGCAGTATTTT
CDR3 protein: CASSQGPGLAILNTQYF

clone size: .
V gene: TRBV7-9
D gene: TRBD2
J gene: TRBJ2-7
CDR3 DNA: TGTGCCAGCAGCCCGACTAGCGGGGGGGACTACGAGCAGTACTTC
CDR3 protein: CASSPTSGGDYEQYF

clone size: .
V gene: TRBV4-1
D gene: .
J gene: TRBJ2-1
CDR3 DNA: TGCGCCAGCAGCCAAGATCTGCGACTCGGAAACAATGAGCAGTTCTTC
CDR3 protein: CASSQDLRLGNNEQFF

clone size: .
V gene: TRBV18
D gene: TRBD1
J gene: TRBJ2-7
CDR3 DNA: TGTGCCAGCTCAAACAGGGGCGACGAGCAGTACTTC
CDR3 protein: CASSNRGDEQYF

clone size: .
V gene: TRBV19
D gene: TRBD2
J gene: TRBJ2-2
CDR3 DNA: TGTGCCAGTAGTATCGGGACTAGCGGGGCCGCGAACACCGGGGAGCTGTTTTTT
CDR3 protein: CASSIGTSGAANTGELFF

clone size: few
V gene: TRBV9
D gene: .
J gene: TRBJ2-6
CDR3 DNA: TGTGCCAGCAAGGTTAGCCCTGGGGCCAACGTCCTGACTTTC
CDR3 protein: CASKVSPGANVLTF

clone size: .
V gene: TRBV5-8
D gene: TRBD1
J gene: TRBJ1-2
CDR3 DNA: TGTGCCAGCAGCCGCGGACAGGCTAACTATGGCTACACCTTC
CDR3 protein: CASSRGQANYGYTF

clone size: .
V gene: TRBV6-1
D gene: TRBD1
J gene: TRBJ2-7
CDR3 DNA: TGTGCCAGCAGTGAAGGTCGGACAGGGGGCCCTCCGTACTTC
CDR3 protein: CASSEGRTGGPPYF

clone size: .
V gene: TRBV6-5
D gene: .
J gene: TRBJ1-4
CDR3 DNA: TGTGCCAGCAGATCTAGGGAAAAACTGTTTTTT
CDR3 protein: CASRSREKLFF

clone size: .
V gene: TRBV6-2/TRBV6-3
D gene: TRBD1
J gene: TRBJ1-5
CDR3 DNA: TGTGCCAGCAGTGGTCGGACAGGGGGAAATCAGCCCCAGCATTTT
CDR3 protein: CASSGRTGGNQPQHF

clone size: .
V gene: TRBV5-1
D gene: .
J gene: TRBJ1-5
CDR3 DNA: TGCGCCAGCAGCTTGGCCCCCGGGGGAAATCAGCCCCAGCATTTT
CDR3 protein: CASSLAPGGNQPQHF

clone size: .
V gene: TRBV27
D gene: TRBD1
J gene: TRBJ1-1
CDR3 DNA: TGTGCCAGCAGTTTACAGGGGGCGAACACTGAAGCTTTCTTT
CDR3 protein: CASSLQGANTEAFF

clone size: .
V gene: TRBV3-1/TRBV3-2
D gene: .
J gene: TRBJ2-3
CDR3 DNA: TGTGCCAGCAGCCACAACGGAGCAGATACGCAGTATTTT
CDR3 protein: CASSHNGADTQYF

clone size: .
V gene: TRBV10-3
D gene: .
J gene: TRBJ2-1
CDR3 DNA: TGTGCCATCAGTGAGTTCGAGGGTTCCGATGAGCAGTTCTTC
CDR3 protein: CAISEFEGSDEQFF

clone size: .
V gene: TRBV5-4
D gene: TRBD2
J gene: TRBJ2-3
CDR3 DNA: TGTGCCAGCAGCTTCCGGCGGGGGGGCACAGATACGCAGTATTTT
CDR3 protein: CASSFRRGGTDTQYF

clone size: few
V gene: TRBV9
D gene: TRBD2
J gene: TRBJ2-1
CDR3 DNA: TGTGCCAGCAGCGTAGTGTCTAGCGGCGGTGAGCAGTTCTTC
CDR3 protein: CASSVVSSGGEQFF

clone size: .
V gene: TRBV27
D gene: .
J gene: TRBJ1-1
CDR3 DNA: TGTGCCAGCAGTGCGATGCCGAACACTGAAGCTTTCTTT
CDR3 protein: CASSAMPNTEAFF

clone size: .
V gene: TRBV29-1
D gene: .
J gene: TRBJ2-7
CDR3 DNA: TGCAGCGCCACACAGGGCCAATTCTACGAGCAGTACTTC
CDR3 protein: CSATQGQFYEQYF

clone size: .
V gene: TRBV9
D gene: TRBD1
J gene: TRBJ2-6
CDR3 DNA: TGTGCCAGCAGCGTGGTCGCGGGACAGGGGGCTACCCCTGGGGCCAACGTCCTGACTTTC
CDR3 protein: CASSVVAGQGATPGANVLTF

clone size: .
V gene: TRBV21-1
D gene: .
J gene: TRBJ2-1
CDR3 DNA: TGTGCCAGCAACCCACAGGGTCTAGAGGCCGGCTATGAGCAGTTCTTC
CDR3 protein: CASNPQGLEAGYEQFF

clone size: .
V gene: TRBV10-2
D gene: TRBD2
J gene: TRBJ2-3
CDR3 DNA: TGCGCCAGCAGGGCGGGGGGGTCAGATACGCAGTATTTT
CDR3 protein: CASRAGGSDTQYF

clone size: .
V gene: TRBV28
D gene: TRBD1
J gene: TRBJ2-3
CDR3 DNA: TGTGCCAGCAGTTTATTTTTGGGACAGGGGTTGACAGATACGCAGTATTTT
CDR3 protein: CASSLFLGQGLTDTQYF

clone size: .
V gene: TRBV19
D gene: .
J gene: TRBJ2-5
CDR3 DNA: TGTGCCAGTAGTATCCTGTCAGGGAAACAAGAGACCCAGTACTTC
CDR3 protein: CASSILSGKQETQYF

clone size: .
V gene: TRBV5-1
D gene: TRBD2
J gene: TRBJ2-1
CDR3 DNA: TGCGCCAGCAGCCCGGAACTAGCGGGGGCCGGAGACAATGAGCAGTTCTTC
CDR3 protein: CASSPELAGAGDNEQFF

clone size: .
V gene: TRBV6-2/TRBV6-3
D gene: .
J gene: TRBJ1-5
CDR3 DNA: TGTGCCAGCAGTTGGGGCCTGGGGCAGCCCCAGCATTTT
CDR3 protein: CASSWGLGQPQHF

clone size: .
V gene: TRBV9
D gene: .
J gene: TRBJ2-1
CDR3 DNA: TGTGCCAGCAGCGATCAGGGTGGTGAGCAGTTCTTC
CDR3 protein: CASSDQGGEQFF

clone size: once
V gene: TRBV18
D gene: .
J gene: TRBJ2-4
CDR3 DNA: TGTGCCAGCTCACCACAAGGAGGAGGCAAAAACATTCAGTACTTC
CDR3 protein: CASSPQGGGKNIQYF

clone size: few
V gene: TRBV5-1
D gene: TRBD1
J gene: TRBJ1-3
CDR3 DNA: TGCGCCAGCAGCGCGACCCAGGGGGGATCAGGTGGAAACACCATATATTTT
CDR3 protein: CASSATQGGSGGNTIYF

clone size: once
V gene: TRBV5-4
D gene: TRBD1
J gene: TRBJ1-1
CDR3 DNA: TGTGCCAGCAGCTTACAGGGGGCTCGGAACACTGAAGCTTTCTTT
CDR3 protein: CASSLQGARNTEAFF

clone size: .
V gene: TRBV2
D gene: TRBD1
J gene: TRBJ1-4
CDR3 DNA: TGTGCCAGCACCGGGACAGGAAATGAAAAACTGTTTTTT
CDR3 protein: CASTGTGNEKLFF

clone size: .
V gene: TRBV6-4
D gene: TRBD2
J gene: TRBJ2-5
CDR3 DNA: TGTGCCGGGATACTAGCGGGGGGAGAGACCCAGTACTTC
CDR3 protein: CAGILAGGETQYF

clone size: .
V gene: TRBV28
D gene: .
J gene: TRBJ1-5
CDR3 DNA: TGTGCCAGCAGTCCGACTGGGGGGGGGCATCAGCCCCAGCATTTT
CDR3 protein: CASSPTGGGHQPQHF

clone size: once
V gene: TRBV6-1
D gene: .
J gene: TRBJ1-4
CDR3 DNA: TGTGCCAGCAGAGAAGAAGGACTCGCAACTAATGAAAAACTGTTTTTT
CDR3 protein: CASREEGLATNEKLFF

clone size: .
V gene: TRBV6-2/TRBV6-3
D gene: TRBD2
J gene: TRBJ2-2
CDR3 DNA: TGTGCCAGCAGTGGGCGGCTAGCGGGGGGGCCGACCGGGGAGCTGTTTTTT
CDR3 protein: CASSGRLAGGPTGELFF

clone size: .
V gene: TRBV5-1
D gene: .
J gene: TRBJ1-1
CDR3 DNA: TGCGCCAGCAGCCCTCAAGGGAGGCCTACTGAAGCTTTCTTT
CDR3 protein: CASSPQGRPTEAFF

clone size: .
V gene: TRBV5-1
D gene: TRBD1
J gene: TRBJ1-1
CDR3 DNA: TGCGCCAGCAGCTTGGGACAGGGGTCCTGGGACGCTGAAGCTTTCTTT
CDR3 protein: CASSLGQGSWDAEAFF

clone size: .
V gene: TRBV4-3
D gene: .
J gene: TRBJ2-7
CDR3 DNA: TGCGCCAGCAGCCAGGGTCTGCACGGGACGGGGGACTACGAGCAGTACTTC
CDR3 protein: CASSQGLHGTGDYEQYF

clone size: .
V gene: TRBV3-1/TRBV3-2
D gene: TRBD2
J gene: TRBJ2-2
CDR3 DNA: TGTGCCAGCAGCCGGGGCGGGGGAAACACCGGGGAGCTGTTTTTT
CDR3 protein: CASSRGGGNTGELFF

clone size: .
V gene: TRBV27
D gene: TRBD1
J gene: TRBJ1-1
CDR3 DNA: TGTGCCAGCAGTTTAGCCCGGACAGGGCTAGCTTTCTTT
CDR3 protein: CASSLARTGLAFF

clone size: .
V gene: TRBV7-6
D gene: .
J gene: TRBJ2-7
CDR3 DNA: TGTGCCAGCAGCCAGACGGGGAACTACGAGCAGTACTTC
CDR3 protein: CASSQTGNYEQYF

clone size: .
V gene: TRBV10-2
D gene: TRBD2
J gene: TRBJ2-3
CDR3 DNA: TGCGCCAGCCTAGCGGGGGGCACAGATACGCAGTATTTT
CDR3 protein: CASLAGGTDTQYF

clone size: .
V gene: TRBV7-2
D gene: .
J gene: TRBJ1-5
CDR3 DNA: TGTGCCAGCAGCTTAGGTGACGCGGGTCAGCCCCAGCATTTT
CDR3 protein: CASSLGDAGQPQHF

clone size: .
V gene: TRBV10-2
D gene: TRBD2
J gene: TRBJ2-1
CDR3 DNA: TGCGCCAGCAGTGATATAGCGGGGGGGCCGGGTGAGCAGTTCTTC
CDR3 protein: CASSDIAGGPGEQFF

clone size: .
V gene: TRBV19
D gene: .
J gene: TRBJ1-6
CDR3 DNA: TGTGCCAGTAGTCCTGACGTAATACAGAATTCACCCCTCCACTTT
CDR3 protein: CASSPDVIQNSPLHF

clone size: .
V gene: TRBV7-2
D gene: TRBD2
J gene: TRBJ2-7
CDR3 DNA: TGTGCCAGCAGCTTAGCCCCAACTAGCGGCTCCTCCCACGAGCAGTACTTC
CDR3 protein: CASSLAPTSGSSHEQYF

clone size: .
V gene: TRBV28
D gene: TRBD1
J gene: TRBJ2-7
CDR3 DNA: TGTGCCAGCAGTCAGGGGGTCCAATACCACGAGCAGTACTTC
CDR3 protein: CASSQGVQYHEQYF

clone size: .
V gene: TRBV9
D gene: TRBD2
J gene: TRBJ2-5
CDR3 DNA: TGTGCCAGCAGCCCGCGACTAGCGGGGGGAGAGACCCAGTACTTC
CDR3 protein: CASSPRLAGGETQYF

clone size: .
V gene: TRBV10-3
D gene: .
J gene: TRBJ2-5
CDR3 DNA: TGTGCCATCAGGACCGGACTGGGTGAAGGAGAGACCCAGTACTTC
CDR3 protein: CAIRTGLGEGETQYF

clone size: .
V gene: TRBV7-9
D gene: .
J gene: TRBJ2-7
CDR3 DNA: TGTGCCAGCAGCTTAAGGGGGGGACAGGACTTCTCCTACGAGCAGTACTTC
CDR3 protein: CASSLRGGQDFSYEQYF

clone size: once
V gene: TRBV6-1
D gene: .
J gene: TRBJ2-3
CDR3 DNA: TGTGCCAGCAGTGAGCGGGGTACTAGCACAGATACGCAGTATTTT
CDR3 protein: CASSERGTSTDTQYF

clone size: .
V gene: TRBV7-2
D gene: .
J gene: TRBJ2-5
CDR3 DNA: TGTGCCAGCCTGCGGACCCCGGGGGAGACCCAGTACTTC
CDR3 protein: CASLRTPGETQYF

clone size: .
V gene: TRBV6-5
D gene: .
J gene: TRBJ2-7
CDR3 DNA: TGTGCCAGCAGACTGGGCCTCTTTCCCTACGAGCAGTACTTC
CDR3 protein: CASRLGLFPYEQYF

clone size: .
V gene: TRBV9
D gene: TRBD1
J gene: TRBJ2-5
CDR3 DNA: TGTGCCAGCAGCGCACAGGGACAGGGTAGGGAGACCCAGTACTTC
CDR3 protein: CASSAQGQGRETQYF

clone size: .
V gene: TRBV7-8
D gene: .
J gene: TRBJ1-2
CDR3 DNA: TGTGCCAGCAGCCACTGGGAGGGTGGCTACACCTTC
CDR3 protein: CASSHWEGGYTF

clone size: many
V gene: TRBV18
D gene: .
J gene: TRBJ1-1
CDR3 DNA: TGTGCCAGCTCACCGAAGAGGGAAGGAACTGAAGCTTTCTTT
CDR3 protein: CASSPKREGTEAFF